The sequence of this T cell receptor (beta chain) was determined in a study of T-cell reconstitution after alpha-beta-depleted transplantation in children. For TCRbeta, the library was prepared with unique molecular identifiers. TCRdb reprocessed the PCR reads via MiXCR and lists one record per CDR3 protein. The table records some 250,000 distinct CDR3 sequences, 12% of them present only once. About this clonotype: At one end the junction does not follow the germline gene, possibly because of a read error.

This CDR3 is built from 14 residues. CDR1 is SGHDT, CDR2 YYEEEE, per germline. The receptor was derived from a human donor who donated a stem cell graft to a child with acute lymphoblastic leukemia. Sequenced here: PBMCs from the stem cell graft donor, sampled from the stem cell graft. The chain has TRBV5-6 and TRBJ1-1; the D gene is possibly TRBD1 (6 bases). The CDR3 coding sequence is TGTGCCAGCAGATTATTAGGGGGTGATACTGAATCTTTCTTT. Protein: CASRLLGGDTESFF.